This T cell receptor beta chain was identified in a study of shared clonotypes between healthy human individuals. Study-level points and caveats: Generation of non-shared clonotypes was less probable than generation of clonotypes shared by all four donors. Sampling covered blood only; tissue repertoires likely differ.

This clone turned up a few times. Antigen specificity is unknown. Caucasian adults residing in Nashville, Tennessee made up all the donors. The protocol was immunoSEQ multiplex PCR, while the TCRdb copy is restricted to in-frame clones and leaves out a portion. In the table there are some 89,000 clones, under 70% of which are singletons. V was pared by 4 bases and J by 4 bases, with 17 bases between. The CDR3 extends over 15 amino acids. Germline-derived CDR1 and CDR2 are SGDLS and YYNGEE. The V call is TRBV9, the J call TRBJ1-1, with D possibly TRBD1 on 6 matching bases. The sequenced sample was memory CD8+ T cells sorted from blood. Regarding subset: CD45RO+ cells pooled with CCR7-negative TemRA cells. This clonotype was obtained from a man aged 30-40 years in good health. CDR3 region: CASSPQTGWATEAFF. CDR3 in DNA: TGTGCCAGCAGCCCCCAGACAGGCTGGGCCACTGAAGCTTTCTTT.